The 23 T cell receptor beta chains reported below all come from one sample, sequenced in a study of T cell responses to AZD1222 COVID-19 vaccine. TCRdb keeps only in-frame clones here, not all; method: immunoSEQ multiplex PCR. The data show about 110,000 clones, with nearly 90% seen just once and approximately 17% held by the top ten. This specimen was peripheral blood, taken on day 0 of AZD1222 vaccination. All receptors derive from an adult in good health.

CDR3 sequence reads: CSAPGFETQYF. CDR3 DNA sequence: TGCAGTGCTCCAGGGTTCGAGACCCAGTACTTC. The chain has TRBV20-1 and TRBJ2-5, with TRBD1 as a possible D gene (5 bases). Germline loops: CDR1 DFQATT, CDR2 SNEGSKA (reference sequence). Trimming stripped 5 bases from V and 5 bases from J, with 9 bases between. CDR3 length: 11 residues.

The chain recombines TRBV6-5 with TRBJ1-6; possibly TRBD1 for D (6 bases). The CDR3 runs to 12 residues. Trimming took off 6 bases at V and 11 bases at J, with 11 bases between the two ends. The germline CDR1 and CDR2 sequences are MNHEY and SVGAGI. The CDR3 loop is CASRGQLTPLHF. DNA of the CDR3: TGTGCCAGCAGAGGACAGTTGACACCCCTCCACTTT.

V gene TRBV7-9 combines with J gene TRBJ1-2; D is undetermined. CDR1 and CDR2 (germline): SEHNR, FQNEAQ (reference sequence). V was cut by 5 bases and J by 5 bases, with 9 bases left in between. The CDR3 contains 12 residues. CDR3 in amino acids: CASSHDTYGYTF. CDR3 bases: TGTGCCAGCAGCCATGACACATATGGCTACACCTTC.

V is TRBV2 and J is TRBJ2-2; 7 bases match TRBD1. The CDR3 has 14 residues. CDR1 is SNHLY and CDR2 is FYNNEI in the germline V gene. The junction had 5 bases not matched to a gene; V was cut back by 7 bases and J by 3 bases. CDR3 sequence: CASKTGQYTGELFF. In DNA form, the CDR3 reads TGTGCCAGCAAGACAGGGCAGTACACCGGGGAGCTGTTTTTT.

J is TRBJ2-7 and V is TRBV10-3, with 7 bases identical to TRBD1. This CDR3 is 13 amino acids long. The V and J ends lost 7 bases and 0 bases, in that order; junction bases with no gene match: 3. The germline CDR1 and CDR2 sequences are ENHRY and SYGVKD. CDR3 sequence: CAITAGGSYEQYF. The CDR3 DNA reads TGTGCCATCACGGCAGGGGGCTCCTACGAGCAGTACTTC.

This chain's CDR3 is CASIPGSEAFF. The CDR3, as DNA: TGTGCCAGCATCCCAGGGTCTGAAGCTTTCTTT. This chain joins TRBV6-5 and TRBJ1-1; D perhaps matches TRBD1 (5 bases). The germline V and J ends were trimmed by 7 bases and 6 bases, with 9 bases remaining between them. This CDR3 has 11 amino acids. CDR1 and CDR2 from the germline V gene are MNHEY and SVGAGI.

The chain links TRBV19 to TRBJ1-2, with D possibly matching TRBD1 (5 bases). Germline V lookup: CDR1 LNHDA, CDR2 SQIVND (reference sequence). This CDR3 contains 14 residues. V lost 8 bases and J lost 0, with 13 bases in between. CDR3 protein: CASLNRKPNYGYTF. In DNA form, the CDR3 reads TGTGCCAGTCTGAACAGGAAACCTAACTATGGCTACACCTTC.

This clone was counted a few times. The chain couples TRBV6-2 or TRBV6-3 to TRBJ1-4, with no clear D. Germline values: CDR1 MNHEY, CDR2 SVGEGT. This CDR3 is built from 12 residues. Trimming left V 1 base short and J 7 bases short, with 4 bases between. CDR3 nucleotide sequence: TGTGCCAGCAGTTACTTGCCTGAAAAACTGTTTTTT. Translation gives CASSYLPEKLFF.

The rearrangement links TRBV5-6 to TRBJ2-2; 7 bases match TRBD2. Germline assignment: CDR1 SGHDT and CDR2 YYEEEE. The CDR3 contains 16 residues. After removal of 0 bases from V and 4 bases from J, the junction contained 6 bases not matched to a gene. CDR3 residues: CASSLVAGRGTGELFF. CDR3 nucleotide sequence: TGTGCCAGCAGCTTGGTGGCAGGGAGGGGCACCGGGGAGCTGTTTTTT.

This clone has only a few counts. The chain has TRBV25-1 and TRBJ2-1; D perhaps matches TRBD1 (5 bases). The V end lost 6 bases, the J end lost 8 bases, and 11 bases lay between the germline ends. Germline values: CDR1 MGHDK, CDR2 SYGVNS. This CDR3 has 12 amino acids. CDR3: CASSETVYEQFF. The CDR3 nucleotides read TGTGCCAGCAGCGAGACAGTGTATGAGCAGTTCTTC.

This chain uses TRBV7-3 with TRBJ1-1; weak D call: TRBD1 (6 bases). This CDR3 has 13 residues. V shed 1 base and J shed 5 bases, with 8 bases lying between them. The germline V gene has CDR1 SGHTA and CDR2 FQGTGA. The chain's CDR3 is CASSLIQGTEAFF. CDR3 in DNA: TGTGCCAGCAGCTTAATCCAGGGGACTGAAGCTTTCTTT.

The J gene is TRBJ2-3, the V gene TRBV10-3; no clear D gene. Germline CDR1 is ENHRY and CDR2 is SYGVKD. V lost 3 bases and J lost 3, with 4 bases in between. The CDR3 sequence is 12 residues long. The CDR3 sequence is CAISEVTDTQYF. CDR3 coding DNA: TGTGCCATCAGTGAAGTAACAGATACGCAGTATTTT.

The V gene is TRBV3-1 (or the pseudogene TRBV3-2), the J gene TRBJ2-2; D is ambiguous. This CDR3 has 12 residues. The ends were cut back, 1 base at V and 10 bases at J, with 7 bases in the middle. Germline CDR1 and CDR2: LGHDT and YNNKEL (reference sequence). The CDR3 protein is CASSQVGEELFF. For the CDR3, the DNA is TGTGCCAGCAGCCAAGTGGGTGAGGAGCTGTTTTTT.

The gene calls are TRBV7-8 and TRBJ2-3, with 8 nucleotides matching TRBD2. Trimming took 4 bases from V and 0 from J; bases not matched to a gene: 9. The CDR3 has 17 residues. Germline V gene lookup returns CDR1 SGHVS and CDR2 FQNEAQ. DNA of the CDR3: TGTGCCAGCAGCTCAACCAGACTAGCGAGGAGCACAGATACGCAGTATTTT. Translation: CASSSTRLARSTDTQYF. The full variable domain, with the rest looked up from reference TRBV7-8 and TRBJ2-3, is GAGVSQSPRYKVAKRGQDVALRCDPISGHVSLFWYQQALGQGPEFLTYFQNEAQLDKSGLPSDRFFAERPEGSVSTLKIQRTQQEDSAVYLCASSSTRLARSTDTQYFGPGTRLTVL.

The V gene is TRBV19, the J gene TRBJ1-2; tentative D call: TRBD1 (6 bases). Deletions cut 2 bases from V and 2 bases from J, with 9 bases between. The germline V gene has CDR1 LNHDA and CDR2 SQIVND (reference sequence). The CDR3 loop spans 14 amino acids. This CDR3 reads CASSILGANYGYTF. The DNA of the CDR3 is TGTGCCAGTAGTATACTGGGGGCAAACTATGGCTACACCTTC.

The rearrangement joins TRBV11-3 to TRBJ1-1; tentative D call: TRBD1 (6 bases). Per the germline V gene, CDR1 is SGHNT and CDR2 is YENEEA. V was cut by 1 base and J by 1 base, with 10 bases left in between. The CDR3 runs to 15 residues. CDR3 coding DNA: TGTGCCAGCAGCTTAGCCGGGACACCGAACACTGAAGCTTTCTTT. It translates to CASSLAGTPNTEAFF.

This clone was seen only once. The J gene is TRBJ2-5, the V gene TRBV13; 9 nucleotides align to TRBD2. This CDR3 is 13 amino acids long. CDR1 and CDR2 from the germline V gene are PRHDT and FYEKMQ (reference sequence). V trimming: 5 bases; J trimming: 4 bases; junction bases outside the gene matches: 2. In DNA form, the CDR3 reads TGTGCCAGCAGCCGTAGCGGGAGAGAGACCCAGTACTTC. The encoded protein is CASSRSGRETQYF.

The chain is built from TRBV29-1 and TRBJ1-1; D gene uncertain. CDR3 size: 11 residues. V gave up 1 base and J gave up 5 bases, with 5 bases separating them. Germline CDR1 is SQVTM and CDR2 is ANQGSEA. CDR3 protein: CSVEGRTEAFF. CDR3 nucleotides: TGCAGCGTTGAAGGGAGAACTGAAGCTTTCTTT.

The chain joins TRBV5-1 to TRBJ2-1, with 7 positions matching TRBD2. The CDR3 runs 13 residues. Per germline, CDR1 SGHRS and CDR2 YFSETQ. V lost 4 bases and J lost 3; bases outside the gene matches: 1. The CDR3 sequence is CASSVAGYNEQFF. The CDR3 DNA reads TGCGCCAGCAGCGTAGCGGGCTACAATGAGCAGTTCTTC.

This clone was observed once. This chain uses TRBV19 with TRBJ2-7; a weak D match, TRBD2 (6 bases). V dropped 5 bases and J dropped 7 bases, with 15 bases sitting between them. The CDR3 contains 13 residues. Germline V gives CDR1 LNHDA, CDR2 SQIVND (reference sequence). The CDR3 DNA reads TGTGCCAGTAGTCAGCGACCGGCGGGGGAGCAGTACTTC. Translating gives CASSQRPAGEQYF.

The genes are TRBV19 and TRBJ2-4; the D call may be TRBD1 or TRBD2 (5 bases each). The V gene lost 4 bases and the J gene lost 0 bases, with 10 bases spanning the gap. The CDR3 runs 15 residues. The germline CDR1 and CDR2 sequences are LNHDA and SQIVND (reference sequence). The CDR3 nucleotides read TGTGCCAGTAGTAGTCTGGGGGAAGCCAAAAACATTCAGTACTTC. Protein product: CASSSLGEAKNIQYF.

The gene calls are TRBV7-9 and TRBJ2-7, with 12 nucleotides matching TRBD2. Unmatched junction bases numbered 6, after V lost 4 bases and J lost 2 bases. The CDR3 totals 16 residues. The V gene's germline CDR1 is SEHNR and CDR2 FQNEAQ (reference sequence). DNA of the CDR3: TGTGCCAGCAGCTACCCGGGACTAGCGGGTGCCTACGAGCAGTACTTC. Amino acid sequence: CASSYPGLAGAYEQYF. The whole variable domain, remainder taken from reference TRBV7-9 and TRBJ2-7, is DTGVSQNPRHKITKRGQNVTFRCDPISEHNRLYWYRQTLGQGPEFLTYFQNEAQLEKSRLLSDRFSAERPKGSFSTLEIQRTEQGDSAMYLCASSYPGLAGAYEQYFGPGTRLTVT.

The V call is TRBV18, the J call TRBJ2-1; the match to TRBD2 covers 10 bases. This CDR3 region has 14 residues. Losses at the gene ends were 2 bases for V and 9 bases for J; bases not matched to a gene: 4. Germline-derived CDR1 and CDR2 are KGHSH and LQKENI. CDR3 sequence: CASSPKRGGAEQFF. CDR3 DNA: TGTGCCAGCTCACCAAAGCGGGGGGGCGCTGAGCAGTTCTTC.